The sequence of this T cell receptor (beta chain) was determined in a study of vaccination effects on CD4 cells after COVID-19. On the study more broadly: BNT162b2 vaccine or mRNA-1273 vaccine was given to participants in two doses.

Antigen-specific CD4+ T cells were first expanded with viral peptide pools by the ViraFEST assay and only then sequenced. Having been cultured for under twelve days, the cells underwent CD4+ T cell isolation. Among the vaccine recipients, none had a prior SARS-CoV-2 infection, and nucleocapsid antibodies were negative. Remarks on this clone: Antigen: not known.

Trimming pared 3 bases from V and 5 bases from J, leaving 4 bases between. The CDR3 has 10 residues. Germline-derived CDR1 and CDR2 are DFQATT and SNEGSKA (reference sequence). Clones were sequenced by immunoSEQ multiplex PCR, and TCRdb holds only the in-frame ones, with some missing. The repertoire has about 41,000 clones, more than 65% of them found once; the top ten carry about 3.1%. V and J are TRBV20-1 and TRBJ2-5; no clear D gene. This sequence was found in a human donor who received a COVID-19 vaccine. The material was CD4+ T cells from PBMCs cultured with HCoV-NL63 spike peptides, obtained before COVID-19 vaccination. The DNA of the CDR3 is TGCAGTGCTAGTAGCGAGACCCAGTACTTC. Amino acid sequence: CSASSETQYF.